These T cell receptor beta chains were read from a single sample in a study of blood T cell repertoires in COVID-19. Assay: immunoSEQ multiplex PCR; the TCRdb copy retains only in-frame clones and omits some. The sample shows about 260,000 clones, around four fifths of them seen only once. Sequenced sample: PBMCs or T cells enriched from blood (not recorded which). These receptors all come from a young man with acute COVID-19. Both conserved end residues are part of each CDR3. A D gene is named only where the DNA matches it firmly.

V gene,J gene,D gene,CDR3 DNA,CDR3 protein
TRBV4-2,TRBJ1-5,.,TGTGCCAGCAGCCAAGATTTGCGCCTGAGCAATCAGCCCCAGCATTTT,CASSQDLRLSNQPQHF
TRBV11-2,TRBJ2-1,TRBD2,TGTGCCAGCAGCTTAGTAGCCCTAGCGGGAGACGAGCAGTTCTTC,CASSLVALAGDEQFF
TRBV29-1,TRBJ1-1,.,TGCAGCGCCATTTTCAAGAACACTGAAGCTTTCTTT,CSAIFKNTEAFF
TRBV6-5,TRBJ1-1,.,TGTGCCAGCAGTTACTCGGTAAGAGGGGGCACTGAAGCTTTCTTT,CASSYSVRGGTEAFF
TRBV19,TRBJ1-2,TRBD1,TGTGCCAGTAGTCCCGGGACAGGGACCGGTGGCTACACCTTC,CASSPGTGTGGYTF
TRBV5-1,TRBJ1-5,.,TGCGCCAGCAGCTTGACAGGCAATCAGCCCCAGCATTTT,CASSLTGNQPQHF
TRBV18,TRBJ1-2,TRBD1,TGTGCCAGCTCACCACCGATCGGGACAGCCCTCTATGGCTACACCTTC,CASSPPIGTALYGYTF
TRBV5-1,TRBJ1-4,.,TGTGCCAGCAGCTTGGTAGCAACTAATGAAAAACTGTTTTTT,CASSLVATNEKLFF
TRBV12-3/TRBV12-4,TRBJ1-3,.,TGTGCCAGCCAGAAAGACTCTGGAAACACCATATATTTT,CASQKDSGNTIYF
TRBV29-1,TRBJ1-4,TRBD1,TGCAGCGTCCTGACCCGGGGACAGGGAAGCAAACTGTTTTTT,CSVLTRGQGSKLFF
TRBV5-6,TRBJ1-5,.,TGTGCCAGCAGTTCCACGACCCTAGGACATCCCTGGCCCCAGCATTTT,CASSSTTLGHPWPQHF
TRBV18,TRBJ2-1,.,TGTGCCAGCTCACCACAGGGGTTGGATTTTGAGCAGTTCTTC,CASSPQGLDFEQFF
TRBV29-1,TRBJ1-1,.,TGCAGCTCTGGGAGGAACACTGAAGCTTTCTTT,CSSGRNTEAFF
TRBV27,TRBJ1-6,.,TGTGCCAGCGCCCTTTGGCAGGCCTATTCACCCCTCCACTTT,CASALWQAYSPLHF
TRBV3-1/TRBV3-2,TRBJ2-1,.,TGTGCCAGCAGCCAAGGCGGCGAGCAGTTCTTC,CASSQGGEQFF
TRBV5-5,TRBJ2-3,TRBD1,TGTGCCAGCAGCACTGGACAGGGGCGAATAGATACGCAGTATTTT,CASSTGQGRIDTQYF
TRBV7-2,TRBJ2-1,.,TGTGCCAGCAGCATCCGGGACTTTGGTGGGAATGAGCAGTTCTTC,CASSIRDFGGNEQFF
TRBV24-1,TRBJ2-2,TRBD1,TGTGCCACCAGTGATTTTGGACAGGGTTCCGGGGAGCTGTTTTTT,CATSDFGQGSGELFF